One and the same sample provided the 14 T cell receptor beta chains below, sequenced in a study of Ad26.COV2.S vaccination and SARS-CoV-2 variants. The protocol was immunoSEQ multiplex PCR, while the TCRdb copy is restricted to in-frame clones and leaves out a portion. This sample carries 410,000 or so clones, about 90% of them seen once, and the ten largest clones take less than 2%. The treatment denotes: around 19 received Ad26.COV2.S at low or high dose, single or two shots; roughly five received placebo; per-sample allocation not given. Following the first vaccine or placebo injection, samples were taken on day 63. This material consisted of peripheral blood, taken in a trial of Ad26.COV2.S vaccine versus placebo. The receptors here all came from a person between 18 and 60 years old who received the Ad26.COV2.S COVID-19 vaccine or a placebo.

The CDR3: CASSLFNSYEQYF. In DNA, the CDR3 is TGCGCCAGCAGCTTGTTCAACAGCTACGAGCAGTACTTC. This chain connects TRBV5-1 to TRBJ2-7; unclear D gene. Germline CDR1 SGHRS, CDR2 YFSETQ. V lost 1 base and J lost 3, with 8 bases in between. The CDR3 is 13 amino acids.

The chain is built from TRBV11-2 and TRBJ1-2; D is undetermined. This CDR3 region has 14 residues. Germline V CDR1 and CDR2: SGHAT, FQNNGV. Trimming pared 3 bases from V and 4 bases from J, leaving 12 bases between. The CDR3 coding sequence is TGTGCCAGCAGCTTCTCTTCCCCAGGCTATGGCTACACCTTC. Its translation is CASSFSSPGYGYTF. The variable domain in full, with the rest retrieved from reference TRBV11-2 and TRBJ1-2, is EAGVAQSPRYKIIEKRQSVAFWCNPISGHATLYWYQQILGQGPKLLIQFQNNGVVDDSQLPKDRFSAERLKGVDSTLKIQPAKLEDSAVYLCASSFSSPGYGYTFGSGTRLTVV.

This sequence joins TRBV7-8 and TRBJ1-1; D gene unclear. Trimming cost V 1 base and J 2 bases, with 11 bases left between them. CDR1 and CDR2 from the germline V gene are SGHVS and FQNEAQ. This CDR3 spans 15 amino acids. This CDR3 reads CASSLDPRPNTEAFF. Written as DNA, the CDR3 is TGTGCCAGCAGCTTAGATCCACGGCCTAACACTGAAGCTTTCTTT.

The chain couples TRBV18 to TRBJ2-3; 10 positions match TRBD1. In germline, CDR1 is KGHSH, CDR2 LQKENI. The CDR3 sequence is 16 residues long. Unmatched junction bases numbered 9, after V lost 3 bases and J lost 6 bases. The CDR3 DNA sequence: TGTGCCAGCTCACCTATTGGACAGGGGGTAGGGGATACGCAGTATTTT. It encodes CASSPIGQGVGDTQYF.

CDR3 in DNA: TGTGCCAGTAGTACCCCTCCACGTTACGGAAACACCATATATTTT. It translates to CASSTPPRYGNTIYF. The genes are TRBV19 and TRBJ1-3; no clear D. V gave up 4 bases and J gave up 4 bases, with 14 bases separating them. Germline V gene sequence: CDR1 LNHDA, CDR2 SQIVND (reference sequence). The CDR3 covers 15 residues.

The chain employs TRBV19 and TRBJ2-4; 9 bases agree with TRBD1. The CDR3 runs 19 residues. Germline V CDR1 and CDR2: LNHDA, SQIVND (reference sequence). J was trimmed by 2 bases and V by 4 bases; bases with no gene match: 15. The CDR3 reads CASSTAGTGSDSTKNIQYF. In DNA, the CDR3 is TGTGCCAGTAGTACCGCCGGGACAGGGTCGGACTCTACCAAAAACATTCAGTACTTC.

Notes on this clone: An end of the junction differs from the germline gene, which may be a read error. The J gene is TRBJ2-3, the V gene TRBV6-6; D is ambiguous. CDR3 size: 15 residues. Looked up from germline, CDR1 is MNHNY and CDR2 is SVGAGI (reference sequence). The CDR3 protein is CASGYSQASTDTQYF. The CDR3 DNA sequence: TGTGCCAGCGGTTATAGTCAGGCTAGCACAGATACGCAGTATTTT.

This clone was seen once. The CDR3 sequence: CASSPTGGGYEQYF. The CDR3 region has the DNA TGTGCCAGCAGCCCTACAGGGGGTGGGTACGAGCAGTACTTC. The chain has TRBV27 and TRBJ2-7; 8 bases map to TRBD1. Germline CDR1 is MNHEY and CDR2 is SMNVEV (reference sequence). The junction had 8 bases not matched to a gene; V was cut back by 6 bases and J by 4 bases. This CDR3 region has 14 residues.

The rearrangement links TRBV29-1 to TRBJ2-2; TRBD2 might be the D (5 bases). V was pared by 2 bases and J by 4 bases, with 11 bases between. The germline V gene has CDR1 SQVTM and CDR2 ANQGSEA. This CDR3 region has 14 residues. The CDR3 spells CSVESGIVTGELFF. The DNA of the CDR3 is TGCAGCGTTGAATCGGGGATTGTCACCGGGGAGCTGTTTTTT.

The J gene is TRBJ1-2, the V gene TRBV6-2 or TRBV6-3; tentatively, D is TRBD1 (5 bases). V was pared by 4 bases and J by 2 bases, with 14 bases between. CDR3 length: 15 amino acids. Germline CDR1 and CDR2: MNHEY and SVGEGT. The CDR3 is CASSFYRTTNYGYTF. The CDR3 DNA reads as TGTGCCAGCAGTTTCTACAGGACGACGAACTATGGCTACACCTTC.

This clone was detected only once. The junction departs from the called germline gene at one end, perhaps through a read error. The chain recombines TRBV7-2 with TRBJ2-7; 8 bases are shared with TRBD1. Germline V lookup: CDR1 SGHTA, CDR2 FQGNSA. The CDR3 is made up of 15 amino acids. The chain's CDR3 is CASSVGQGPQYGQYF. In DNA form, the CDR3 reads TGTGCCAGCAGCGTAGGACAGGGTCCGCAATACGGGCAGTACTTC.

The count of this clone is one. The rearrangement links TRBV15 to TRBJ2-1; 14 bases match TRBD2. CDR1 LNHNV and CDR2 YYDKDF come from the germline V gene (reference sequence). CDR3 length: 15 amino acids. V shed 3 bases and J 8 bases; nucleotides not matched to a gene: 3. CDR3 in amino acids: CATSRTSGGADEQFF. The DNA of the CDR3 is TGTGCCACCAGCAGGACTAGCGGGGGGGCGGATGAGCAGTTCTTC.

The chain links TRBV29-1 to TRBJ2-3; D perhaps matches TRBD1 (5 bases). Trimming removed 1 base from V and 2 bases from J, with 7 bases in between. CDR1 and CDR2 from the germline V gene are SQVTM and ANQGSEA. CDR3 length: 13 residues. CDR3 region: CSVEGTTTDTQYF. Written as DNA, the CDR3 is TGCAGCGTTGAAGGGACAACCACAGATACGCAGTATTTT.

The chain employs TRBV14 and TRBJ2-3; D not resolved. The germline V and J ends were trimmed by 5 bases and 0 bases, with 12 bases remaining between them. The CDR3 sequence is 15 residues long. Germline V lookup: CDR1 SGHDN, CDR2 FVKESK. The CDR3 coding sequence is TGTGCCAGCAGCAAAGGTTGGACCAGCACAGATACGCAGTATTTT. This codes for CASSKGWTSTDTQYF.